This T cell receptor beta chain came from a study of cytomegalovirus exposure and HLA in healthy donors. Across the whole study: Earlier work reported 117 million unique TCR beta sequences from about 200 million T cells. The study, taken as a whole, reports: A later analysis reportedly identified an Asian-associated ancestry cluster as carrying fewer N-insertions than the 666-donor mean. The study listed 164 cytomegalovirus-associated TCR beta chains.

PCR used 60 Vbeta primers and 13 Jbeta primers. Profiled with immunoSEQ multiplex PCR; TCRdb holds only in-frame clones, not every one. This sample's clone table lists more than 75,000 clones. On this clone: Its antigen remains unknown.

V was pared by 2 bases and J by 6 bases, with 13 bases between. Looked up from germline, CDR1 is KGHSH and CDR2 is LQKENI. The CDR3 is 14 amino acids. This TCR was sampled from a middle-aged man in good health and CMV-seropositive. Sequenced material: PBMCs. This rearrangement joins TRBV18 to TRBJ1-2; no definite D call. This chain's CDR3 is CASSPRQTRDGYTF. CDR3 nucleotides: TGTGCCAGCTCACCAAGGCAGACTAGGGATGGCTACACCTTC.